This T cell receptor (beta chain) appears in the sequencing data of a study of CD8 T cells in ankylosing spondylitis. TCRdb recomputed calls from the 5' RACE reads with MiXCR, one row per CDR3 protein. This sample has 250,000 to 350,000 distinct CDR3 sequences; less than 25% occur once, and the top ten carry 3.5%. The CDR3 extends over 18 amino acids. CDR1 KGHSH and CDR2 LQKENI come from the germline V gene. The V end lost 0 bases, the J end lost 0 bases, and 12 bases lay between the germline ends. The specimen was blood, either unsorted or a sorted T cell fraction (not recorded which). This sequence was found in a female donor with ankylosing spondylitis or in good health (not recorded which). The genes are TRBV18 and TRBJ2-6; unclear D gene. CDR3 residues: CASSPPSPSYSGANVLTF. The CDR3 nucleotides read TGTGCCAGCTCACCACCGTCGCCTTCCTACTCTGGGGCCAACGTCCTGACTTTC.